This entry lists 32 T cell receptor beta chains sequenced from one sample in a study of blood T cell repertoires in COVID-19. This table comes from immunoSEQ multiplex PCR, and its TCRdb copy is limited to in-frame clones, with some not included. Seen here are over 200,000 clones, about 90% observed once, and the top ten hold under 2.5%. Sequences were obtained from peripheral blood. Receptor source: a woman in her forties or fifties with acute or convalescent COVID-19.

A few counts support this clone. This chain uses TRBV2 with TRBJ1-1; 8 bases are a match to TRBD1. CDR1 and CDR2 from the germline V gene are SNHLY and FYNNEI. The CDR3 runs to 14 residues. V lost 8 bases, J lost 3 bases, and 8 bases stayed unmatched. CDR3 region: CASLPRGQDTEAFF. In DNA form, the CDR3 reads TGTGCCAGCCTCCCCAGGGGACAGGACACTGAAGCTTTCTTT. The full variable domain, rest sourced from reference TRBV2 and TRBJ1-1, is EPEVTQTPSHQVTQMGQEVILRCVPISNHLYFYWYRQILGQKVEFLVSFYNNEISEKSEIFDDQFSVERPDGSNFTLKIRSTKLEDSAMYFCASLPRGQDTEAFFGQGTRLTVV.

This chain links TRBV29-1 with TRBJ2-5; 7 bases agree with TRBD1. Germline lookup yields CDR1 SQVTM and CDR2 ANQGSEA. The CDR3 loop spans 12 amino acids. The V segment lost 8 bases and the J segment 7 bases; nucleotides outside the gene matches: 10. CDR3 nucleotide sequence: TGCAGCCGAGGGGGCGCGAGGGGGACCCAGTACTTC. Amino acid sequence: CSRGGARGTQYF.

The chain recombines TRBV19 with TRBJ2-7; 7 nucleotides line up with TRBD2. CDR3 length: 15 amino acids. V lost 8 bases and J lost 4; bases outside the gene matches: 14. Germline assignment: CDR1 LNHDA and CDR2 SQIVND (reference sequence). The chain's CDR3 is CASATISSGSYEQYF. CDR3 DNA sequence: TGTGCCAGTGCCACAATTTCTAGCGGTTCTTACGAGCAGTACTTC.

This clone was detected only once. The V gene is TRBV5-4, the J gene TRBJ2-3; D perhaps matches TRBD2 (5 bases). V shed 4 bases and J shed 4 bases, with 10 bases lying between them. The CDR3 consists of 13 residues. Germline V lookup: CDR1 SGHNT, CDR2 YYREEE (reference sequence). CDR3 amino acids: CASSPPLADTQYF. The DNA of the CDR3 is TGTGCCAGCAGCCCTCCACTAGCAGATACGCAGTATTTT. The entire variable domain, with the rest obtained from reference TRBV5-4 and TRBJ2-3, is as follows: ETGVTQSPTHLIKTRGQQVTLRCSSQSGHNTVSWYQQALGQGPQFIFQYYREEENGRGNFPPRFSGLQFPNYSSELNVNALELDDSALYLCASSPPLADTQYFGPGTRLTVL.

The V and J genes are TRBV18 and TRBJ1-5, with D unresolved. This CDR3 comprises 12 residues. From germline, CDR1 is KGHSH and CDR2 LQKENI. V dropped 3 bases and J dropped 3 bases, with 3 bases sitting between them. The CDR3 sequence: CASSPYNQPQHF. The CDR3 DNA is TGTGCCAGCTCACCCTACAATCAGCCCCAGCATTTT.

The table lists this clone with a count of one. The rearrangement joins TRBV30 to TRBJ1-6; D unresolved. The V end was cut by 4 bases, the J end by 6 bases, with 7 bases between. The CDR3 runs to 12 residues. Germline loops: CDR1 GTSNPN, CDR2 SVGIG (reference sequence). In nucleotides, the CDR3 is TGTGCCTGGAAGCGGGGTAATTCACCCCTCCACTTT. Translating gives CAWKRGNSPLHF.

J is TRBJ1-2 and V is TRBV30; D is unclear. From germline, CDR1 is GTSNPN and CDR2 SVGIG (reference sequence). The CDR3 sequence is 14 residues long. Trimming removed 2 bases at V and 1 base at J, with 11 bases between. The CDR3 DNA is TGTGCCTGGAGTCCGCGTGGGAGTAACTATGGCTACACCTTC. This codes for CAWSPRGSNYGYTF. Full variable domain (remainder filled in from reference TRBV30 and TRBJ1-2): SQTIHQWPATLVQPVGSPLSLECTVEGTSNPNLYWYRQAAGRGLQLLFYSVGIGQISSEVPQNLSASRPQDRQFILSSKKLLLSDSGFYLCAWSPRGSNYGYTFGSGTRLTVV.

This clone was recorded only once. The V gene is TRBV7-3, the J gene TRBJ2-1; 7 nucleotides match TRBD2. Germline assignment: CDR1 SGHTA and CDR2 FQGTGA. CDR3 length: 13 residues. J lost 9 bases, V lost 3 bases, and 5 bases had no gene match. In nucleotides, the CDR3 is TGTGCCAGCAGCTTGGGCGGGGGTGGTGAGCAGTTCTTC. Amino acids: CASSLGGGGEQFF.

The chain couples TRBV19 to TRBJ1-2, with 9 bases that match TRBD1. Germline loops: CDR1 LNHDA, CDR2 SQIVND (reference sequence). V lost 5 bases to trimming and J lost 7 bases; unmatched junction nucleotides: 11. The CDR3 length is 15 residues. The CDR3 nucleotides are TGTGCCAGTAGTTATAGGGACAGGGAGTACGGTGGCTACACCTTC. It yields the protein CASSYRDREYGGYTF. The full variable domain, its missing parts supplied by reference TRBV19 and TRBJ1-2, is DGGITQSPKYLFRKEGQNVTLSCEQNLNHDAMYWYRQDPGQGLRLIYYSQIVNDFQKGDIAEGYSVSREKKESFPLTVTSAQKNPTAFYLCASSYRDREYGGYTFGSGTRLTVV.

The V and J genes are TRBV19 and TRBJ1-3, with 8 positions matching TRBD1. CDR3 length equals 14 residues. V lost 3 bases, J lost 4 bases, and 2 bases stayed unmatched. CDR1 is LNHDA, CDR2 SQIVND, per germline (reference sequence). DNA of the CDR3: TGTGCCAGTAGTATTTGGGACAGGGGAAACACCATATATTTT. As protein: CASSIWDRGNTIYF. Full variable domain (outside the CDR3, taken from reference TRBV19 and TRBJ1-3): DGGITQSPKYLFRKEGQNVTLSCEQNLNHDAMYWYRQDPGQGLRLIYYSQIVNDFQKGDIAEGYSVSREKKESFPLTVTSAQKNPTAFYLCASSIWDRGNTIYFGEGSWLTVV.

The genes are TRBV5-5 and TRBJ2-5; TRBD2 agrees at 8 bases. CDR1 is SGHKS, CDR2 YYEKEE, per germline (reference sequence). The CDR3 loop spans 15 amino acids. Unmatched junction bases numbered 6, after V lost 0 bases and J lost 5 bases. CDR3 nucleotide sequence: TGTGCCAGCAGCTTGGTTAGCGGGAATGGGGAGACCCAGTACTTC. Its protein is CASSLVSGNGETQYF.

V usage is TRBV30 and J usage is TRBJ1-6; D call uncertain. The germline CDR1 and CDR2 sequences are GTSNPN and SVGIG (reference sequence). There are 15 residues in the CDR3. Trimming cost V 3 bases and J 3 bases, with 12 bases left between them. Here the CDR3 reads CAWSNGSFYNSPLHF. The CDR3 region has the DNA TGTGCCTGGAGCAACGGGAGCTTCTATAATTCACCCCTCCACTTT.

The chain carries TRBV28 and TRBJ1-1; D is unclear. The CDR3 runs 15 residues. Germline V lookup: CDR1 MDHEN, CDR2 SYDVKM. V was cut by 5 bases and J by 1 base, with 14 bases left in between. CDR3 in amino acids: CASSPTREWNTEAFF. For the CDR3, the DNA is TGTGCCAGCAGTCCCACTCGGGAGTGGAACACTGAAGCTTTCTTT.

The CDR3 reads CASSRFKLSGSYNEQFF. CDR3 nucleotides: TGTGCCAGCAGTCGGTTTAAGTTGAGCGGGAGCTACAATGAGCAGTTCTTC. The chain is built from TRBV28 and TRBJ2-1, with 8 bases that match TRBD2. V lost 5 bases, J lost 3 bases, and 12 bases stayed unmatched. The CDR3 has 17 residues. In germline, CDR1 is MDHEN, CDR2 SYDVKM.

The chain links TRBV27 to TRBJ1-1; D possibly corresponds to TRBD1 (6 bases). Trimming shortened V by 4 bases and J by 10 bases, and 13 bases separated the two germline ends. Germline loops: CDR1 MNHEY, CDR2 SMNVEV (reference sequence). The CDR3 is 12 residues long. CDR3 in amino acids: CASSSGGGRAFF. CDR3 nucleotide sequence: TGTGCCAGCAGTTCTGGGGGGGGGCGAGCTTTCTTT.

The V gene is TRBV9, the J gene TRBJ2-3; D is uncertain. Germline V CDR1 and CDR2: SGDLS, YYNGEE. This CDR3 spans 13 amino acids. V gave up 3 bases and J gave up 5 bases, with 10 bases separating them. CDR3 nucleotide sequence: TGTGCCAGCAGCGGTTATGGGCTAGATACGCAGTATTTT. Translated: CASSGYGLDTQYF.

The chain uses TRBV30 and TRBJ1-1, with D maybe TRBD1 (5 bases). The CDR3 loop spans 13 amino acids. V was shortened by 6 bases and J by 1 base, with 12 bases between the two germline ends. Germline V lookup: CDR1 GTSNPN, CDR2 SVGIG (reference sequence). The CDR3 DNA reads as TGTGCCTGCACGGGACTGACGAACACTGAAGCTTTCTTT. This gives the protein CACTGLTNTEAFF.

This chain joins TRBV19 and TRBJ2-2; D is ambiguous. With 4 bases removed from V and 6 bases from J, the gap between germline ends came to 6 bases. The length of the CDR3 is 12 residues. Germline CDR1 LNHDA, CDR2 SQIVND (reference sequence). CDR3 amino acids: CASSTRSGELFF. The CDR3 DNA sequence: TGTGCCAGTAGTACTAGGTCCGGGGAGCTGTTTTTT.

This clone was seen a handful of times. V is TRBV29-1 and J is TRBJ1-4, with 8 bases matching TRBD1. Unmatched junction bases numbered 6, after V lost 4 bases and J lost 8 bases. The germline V gene encodes CDR1 SQVTM and CDR2 ANQGSEA. This CDR3 is 13 amino acids long. This chain's CDR3 is CSVGDRGGEKLFF. CDR3 nucleotide sequence: TGCAGCGTTGGAGACAGGGGTGGGGAAAAACTGTTTTTT.

The chain joins TRBV30 to TRBJ1-2; D possibly corresponds to TRBD1 (5 bases). V shed 3 bases and J shed 8 bases, with 16 bases lying between them. Germline V lookup: CDR1 GTSNPN, CDR2 SVGIG (reference sequence). The length of the CDR3 is 13 residues. CDR3 in amino acids: CAWSPGWGDGYTF. CDR3 nucleotide sequence: TGTGCCTGGAGCCCCGGGTGGGGGGACGGCTACACCTTC.

The chain joins TRBV11-2 to TRBJ2-3, with TRBD2 matching over 7 bases. V lost 6 bases to trimming and J lost 1 base; unmatched junction nucleotides: 7. Germline CDR1 is SGHAT and CDR2 is FQNNGV. This CDR3 comprises 15 residues. DNA of the CDR3: TGTGCCAGCAGTTTTGCGGGAGCCCGCACAGATACGCAGTATTTT. This sequence encodes CASSFAGARTDTQYF.

This clone was detected once. The V and J genes are TRBV28 and TRBJ2-1; possibly TRBD1 for D (6 bases). From germline, CDR1 is MDHEN and CDR2 SYDVKM. Trimming pared 5 bases from V and 13 bases from J, leaving 18 bases between. CDR3 length: 13 amino acids. In DNA form, the CDR3 reads TGTGCCAGCAGTCCTCCTCGTGGGGGCCTACAGTTCTTC. Translating gives CASSPPRGGLQFF.

V and J are TRBV9 and TRBJ1-2; 7 nucleotides line up with TRBD1. This CDR3 has 14 residues. Germline loops: CDR1 SGDLS, CDR2 YYNGEE. The V gene end was trimmed by 0 bases and the J gene end by 7 bases; junction bases not matched to a gene: 6. CDR3 sequence: CASSVEGTVAGYTF. For the CDR3, the DNA is TGTGCCAGCAGCGTAGAGGGGACAGTGGCTGGCTACACCTTC.

The chain carries TRBV5-1 and TRBJ2-5; D perhaps matches TRBD1 (8 bases). Looked up from germline, CDR1 is SGHRS and CDR2 is YFSETQ. Trimming took 4 bases from V and 5 from J, leaving 21 bases between them. The CDR3 loop spans 16 amino acids. The CDR3 is CASSLSGQGGGETQYF. The CDR3 nucleotides are TGCGCCAGCAGCCTTTCAGGACAGGGAGGGGGTGAGACCCAGTACTTC. Full variable domain (remainder filled in from reference TRBV5-1 and TRBJ2-5): KAGVTQTPRYLIKTRGQQVTLSCSPISGHRSVSWYQQTPGQGLQFLFEYFSETQRNKGNFPGRFSGRQFSNSRSEMNVSTLELGDSALYLCASSLSGQGGGETQYFGPGTRLLVL.

The rearrangement links TRBV27 to TRBJ1-5; 7 nucleotides align to TRBD1. Trimming took 0 bases from V and 4 from J; bases not matched to a gene: 6. CDR3 length: 16 amino acids. Germline CDR1 and CDR2: MNHEY and SMNVEV (reference sequence). The CDR3 is CASSLSPGQSNQPQHF. The DNA for the CDR3 is TGTGCCAGCAGTTTATCTCCGGGACAGAGTAATCAGCCCCAGCATTTT.

The rearrangement joins TRBV28 to TRBJ2-2, with 12 bases that match TRBD2. The V and J ends lost 0 bases and 4 bases, in that order; junction bases with no gene match: 12. The CDR3 consists of 20 residues. CDR1 and CDR2 from the germline V gene are MDHEN and SYDVKM. Here the CDR3 reads CASSLWTSGSGLTPTGELFF. CDR3 coding DNA: TGTGCCAGCAGTTTATGGACTAGCGGGAGTGGCCTAACCCCCACCGGGGAGCTGTTTTTT.

The V and J genes are TRBV24-1 and TRBJ2-2, with D perhaps matching TRBD1 (6 bases). The CDR3 covers 16 residues. V gave up 1 base and J gave up 0 bases, with 8 bases separating them. CDR1 is KGHDR, CDR2 SFDVKD, per germline. The CDR3, as DNA: TGTGCCACCAGTGATTTTGGGACACCGAACACCGGGGAGCTGTTTTTT. Amino acid sequence: CATSDFGTPNTGELFF.

In DNA form, the CDR3 reads TGTGCCAGCAGCGTAGCGGCGGGAGAGGTCTACGAGCAGTACTTC. The encoded protein is CASSVAAGEVYEQYF. This chain connects TRBV9 to TRBJ2-7; 7 bases match TRBD2. Germline lookup yields CDR1 SGDLS and CDR2 YYNGEE. The CDR3 extends over 15 amino acids. After removal of 0 bases from V and 3 bases from J, the junction contained 6 bases not matched to a gene.

This chain links TRBV14 with TRBJ2-7, with 9 bases identical to TRBD2. This CDR3 spans 14 amino acids. Germline trimming cut 5 bases from V and 4 bases from J; bases unmatched to any gene: 6. Germline loops: CDR1 SGHDN, CDR2 FVKESK. The CDR3 region has the DNA TGTGCCAGCAGCGGTAGCGGGAGCTGGTACGAGCAGTACTTC. Translating gives CASSGSGSWYEQYF.

V usage is TRBV6-5 and J usage is TRBJ2-7; 8 bases match TRBD2. This CDR3 region has 13 residues. Looked up from germline, CDR1 is MNHEY and CDR2 is SVGAGI. V trimming: 6 bases; J trimming: 2 bases; junction bases outside the gene matches: 3. The CDR3 bases are TGTGCCAGCAGGGGGACTAGAGCCTACGAGCAGTACTTC. This gives the protein CASRGTRAYEQYF.

J is TRBJ1-2 and V is TRBV18, with 7 nucleotides matching TRBD1. The CDR3 contains 16 residues. The germline V gene encodes CDR1 KGHSH and CDR2 LQKENI. Trimming at V came to 4 bases and at J to 7 bases, leaving 15 bases not matched to a gene. The CDR3 here is CASSLSAGGRGSGYTF. In nucleotides, the CDR3 is TGTGCCAGCTCACTTTCTGCAGGGGGAAGGGGGAGTGGCTACACCTTC.

In this sample, this clone turned up once. V and J are TRBV28 and TRBJ1-4; 7 nucleotides align to TRBD1. There are 13 residues in the CDR3. CDR1 and CDR2 (germline): MDHEN, SYDVKM. V gave up 6 bases and J gave up 6 bases; unmatched junction bases: 4. The CDR3 region is CASSPGTDEKLFF. The CDR3 bases are TGTGCCAGCAGCCCCGGGACAGATGAAAAACTGTTTTTT. Combining the CDR3 with reference TRBV28 and TRBJ1-4 gives the whole variable domain DVKVTQSSRYLVKRTGEKVFLECVQDMDHENMFWYRQDPGLGLRLIYFSYDVKMKEKGDIPEGYSVSREKKERFSLILESASTNQTSMYLCASSPGTDEKLFFGSGTQLSVL.